One sample yielded the 17 T cell receptor beta chains listed below, sequenced in a study of blood T cell repertoires in COVID-19. Here immunoSEQ multiplex PCR was the method, and the copy in TCRdb shows in-frame clones only, minus some. The sample shows a few hundred thousand clones, 75% to 90% of them seen only once. The sample comprised PBMCs or T cells enriched from blood (not recorded which). These receptors were obtained from a woman aged 45-65 years who had recovered from COVID-19.

The chain recombines TRBV7-3 with TRBJ2-7; TRBD1 matches 8 bases. Trimming removed 4 bases from V and 5 bases from J; junction bases left unmatched: 4. The germline V gene has CDR1 SGHTA and CDR2 FQGTGA. The CDR3 has 13 amino acids. CDR3 nucleotide sequence: TGTGCCAGCAGCTCCGACAGGGGCAACGAGCAGTACTTC. Its protein is CASSSDRGNEQYF.

In DNA, the CDR3 is TGTGCCAGCAGCTTGGCAGGCACCTATGGCTACACCTTC. As protein: CASSLAGTYGYTF. The V and J genes are TRBV5-6 and TRBJ1-2; D is unclear. This CDR3 contains 13 residues. V was clipped by 0 bases and J by 4 bases, with 7 bases between them. Germline V gives CDR1 SGHDT, CDR2 YYEEEE.

The V and J genes are TRBV19 and TRBJ1-2, with 7 nucleotides matching TRBD1. CDR3 length: 16 amino acids. Per germline, CDR1 LNHDA and CDR2 SQIVND (reference sequence). V lost 5 bases and J lost 3; bases outside the gene matches: 12. The CDR3 reads CASSSPGQPNYYGYTF. In DNA form, the CDR3 reads TGTGCCAGTAGTTCGCCGGGACAGCCTAATTACTATGGCTACACCTTC.

This chain links TRBV27 with TRBJ2-7; 7 nucleotides align to TRBD2. Germline V gene sequence: CDR1 MNHEY, CDR2 SMNVEV (reference sequence). With V trimmed by 2 bases and J by 0 bases, 10 bases remained unmatched. The CDR3 covers 17 residues. The CDR3 spells CASSLPQRAGSSYEQYF. The CDR3 DNA reads TGTGCCAGCAGTTTACCCCAACGAGCGGGGAGCTCCTACGAGCAGTACTTC.

V gene TRBV2 combines with J gene TRBJ1-4, with a possible D match to TRBD1 (5 bases). The germline V gene encodes CDR1 SNHLY and CDR2 FYNNEI. V was cut by 10 bases and J by 1 base, with 16 bases left in between. The CDR3 totals 15 residues. The CDR3 DNA sequence: TGTGCCATCCGTGGGGTTAGGGGAACTAATGAAAAACTGTTTTTT. This sequence encodes CAIRGVRGTNEKLFF. Using reference TRBV2 and TRBJ1-4 for the parts outside the CDR3, the full variable domain is EPEVTQTPSHQVTQMGQEVILRCVPISNHLYFYWYRQILGQKVEFLVSFYNNEISEKSEIFDDQFSVERPDGSNFTLKIRSTKLEDSAMYFCAIRGVRGTNEKLFFGSGTQLSVL.

The chain combines TRBV7-2 with TRBJ1-2; 7 nucleotides match TRBD1. With V trimmed by 1 base and J by 7 bases, 3 bases remained unmatched. The CDR3 spans 13 residues. In germline, CDR1 is SGHTA, CDR2 FQGNSA. The CDR3 loop is CASSLGAGGGYTF. The CDR3 DNA is TGTGCCAGCAGCTTAGGGGCAGGGGGTGGCTACACCTTC.

The V gene is TRBV19, the J gene TRBJ1-6; 8 bases are shared with TRBD1. V lost 3 bases, J lost 10 bases, and 8 bases stayed unmatched. The germline CDR1 and CDR2 sequences are LNHDA and SQIVND (reference sequence). The CDR3 spans 15 residues. The CDR3 region has the DNA TGTGCCAGTAGTATCGCCTCCACAGGGGGATCACCCCTCCACTTT. Protein: CASSIASTGGSPLHF.

This clone has a handful of counts. The V call is TRBV5-1, the J call TRBJ1-6; the D gene is possibly TRBD1 (6 bases). This CDR3 has 13 amino acids. Trimming pared 9 bases from V and 14 bases from J, leaving 21 bases between. Germline V CDR1 and CDR2: SGHRS, YFSETQ. DNA for the CDR3: TGCGCCACACGAATCCAGGGGTCCCATACCCTCCACTTT. It specifies CATRIQGSHTLHF.

The chain joins TRBV19 to TRBJ2-7; TRBD2 might be the D (6 bases). V was pared by 9 bases and J by 2 bases, with 14 bases between. Germline values: CDR1 LNHDA, CDR2 SQIVND (reference sequence). The CDR3 loop spans 13 amino acids. Here the CDR3 reads CASGPGGTYEQYF. CDR3 coding DNA: TGTGCCAGCGGCCCAGGAGGGACCTACGAGCAGTACTTC. Using reference TRBV19 and TRBJ2-7 for the parts outside the CDR3, the full variable domain is DGGITQSPKYLFRKEGQNVTLSCEQNLNHDAMYWYRQDPGQGLRLIYYSQIVNDFQKGDIAEGYSVSREKKESFPLTVTSAQKNPTAFYLCASGPGGTYEQYFGPGTRLTVT.

The chain joins TRBV9 to TRBJ2-7; maybe TRBD1 (6 bases). This CDR3 is 15 amino acids long. V was clipped by 0 bases and J by 3 bases, with 13 bases between them. Per germline, CDR1 SGDLS and CDR2 YYNGEE. The CDR3 sequence: CASSVGGQGYYEQYF. CDR3 coding DNA: TGTGCCAGCAGCGTAGGGGGGCAGGGATACTACGAGCAGTACTTC.

The chain joins TRBV3-1 (or the pseudogene TRBV3-2) to TRBJ1-2, with 9 bases fitting TRBD1. V was clipped by 5 bases and J by 8 bases; unmatched bases: 6. Per the germline V gene, CDR1 is LGHDT and CDR2 is YNNKEL (reference sequence). The CDR3 is 13 amino acids. CDR3 in amino acids: CASSWDRESGYTF. The CDR3 DNA follows: TGTGCCAGCAGCTGGGACAGGGAAAGCGGCTACACCTTC.

This clone was seen only once. The chain employs TRBV6-1 and TRBJ1-4; D perhaps matches TRBD1 (5 bases). There are 15 residues in the CDR3. CDR1 MNHNS and CDR2 SASEGT come from the germline V gene. V was trimmed by 1 base and J by 8 bases, leaving 14 bases between them. For the CDR3, the DNA is TGTGCCAGCAGTGAAGACTGGGGGGTACTCGAAAAACTGTTTTTT. This translates into CASSEDWGVLEKLFF.

The chain combines TRBV19 with TRBJ1-2, with 9 bases that match TRBD1. J lost 4 bases, V lost 3 bases, and 6 bases had no gene match. This CDR3 spans 15 amino acids. Germline V gene lookup returns CDR1 LNHDA and CDR2 SQIVND (reference sequence). CDR3 coding DNA: TGTGCCAGTAGTATTCCGGGGACAGGGCCCTATGGCTACACCTTC. Translating it yields CASSIPGTGPYGYTF.

CDR3: CAWSVRRGPGEKLFF. As DNA, the CDR3 is TGTGCCTGGAGTGTACGGAGGGGGCCTGGGGAAAAACTGTTTTTT. This chain uses TRBV30 with TRBJ1-4, with 7 bases lining up with TRBD1. After removal of 0 bases from V and 8 bases from J, the junction contained 9 bases not matched to a gene. CDR1 is GTSNPN and CDR2 is SVGIG in the germline V gene (reference sequence). CDR3 size: 15 residues.

The chain carries TRBV5-4 and TRBJ1-2; D possibly corresponds to TRBD1 (6 bases). Trimming cost V 0 bases and J 4 bases, with 13 bases left between them. Germline CDR1 and CDR2: SGHNT and YYREEE (reference sequence). The CDR3 has 15 amino acids. Written as DNA, the CDR3 is TGTGCCAGCAGCTTGGCGGCAGGGGATAGCTATGGCTACACCTTC. Encoded protein: CASSLAAGDSYGYTF.

This clone appeared a few times. The genes are TRBV6-5 and TRBJ1-1; the D gene is possibly TRBD1 (5 bases). V lost 10 bases to trimming and J lost 7 bases, with 13 bases between them. The CDR3 extends over 11 amino acids. Germline V gene sequence: CDR1 MNHEY, CDR2 SVGAGI. The CDR3, as DNA: TGTGCCACAAAGACAGTTCTTGAAGCTTTCTTT. Its protein is CATKTVLEAFF.

The CDR3 loop is CASRQTGDTGELFF. The CDR3 coding sequence is TGTGCCAGCAGACAGACAGGGGACACCGGGGAGCTGTTTTTT. The V call is TRBV4-2, the J call TRBJ2-2; 8 bases fit TRBD1. Germline trimming cut 6 bases from V and 3 bases from J; bases unmatched to any gene: 3. The CDR3 totals 14 residues. CDR1 is LGHNA and CDR2 is YNFKEQ in the germline V gene.